One sample yielded the 2 T cell receptor beta chains listed below, sequenced in a study of T cells in women clearing cervical HPV infection. Libraries were prepared by immunoSEQ multiplex PCR; TCRdb keeps only in-frame clonotypes and omits some of them. This sample contains roughly 34,000 clones. The sample consisted of blood buffy coat. The receptors here all came from a woman aged 18-70 years with a cervical HPV16 infection that either progressed to CIN3+ or cleared (not recorded which).

On this clone: The missing CDR3 end, 3 residues past where the read stops, is filled in from the germline J gene. The J gene is TRBJ1-2, the V gene TRBV11-2; D is uncertain. The germline gives CDR1 SGHAT, CDR2 FQNNGV. The CDR3 is made up of 13 amino acids. The DNA read from the CDR3 is TGTGCCAGCAGCTTAGGGCCTCACCAAGGC. Translated, it gives CASSLGPHQG. The entire CDR3 is CASSLGPHQGYTF. Full variable domain (missing parts from reference TRBV11-2 and TRBJ1-2): EAGVAQSPRYKIIEKRQSVAFWCNPISGHATLYWYQQILGQGPKLLIQFQNNGVVDDSQLPKDRFSAERLKGVDSTLKIQPAKLEDSAVYLCASSLGPHQGYTFGSGTRLTVV.

In the case of this clone: The read ends 3 residues before the CDR3 terminus; that terminus is restored from the germline J gene. The chain joins TRBV19 to TRBJ2-4; TRBD1 matches at 9 bases. The CDR3 sequence is 17 residues long. The germline CDR1 and CDR2 sequences are LNHDA and SQIVND (reference sequence). Partial CDR3 DNA: TGTGCCAGTAGCCACCAGTCCCGGGACAGGGAACAGGGCGGT. It yields the protein CASSHQSRDREQGG. The full CDR3 protein reads CASSHQSRDREQGGQYF.